This entry lists 9 T cell receptor beta chains sequenced from one sample in a study of cytomegalovirus exposure and HLA in healthy donors. Use of 60 Vbeta and 13 Jbeta primers characterized the PCR. Profiling relied on immunoSEQ multiplex PCR, and the TCRdb table lists in-frame clones only, not all of them. Among approximately 110,000 clones listed, almost 70% were seen once. Sequencing was done on a sample of PBMCs. Receptor source: a man in his thirties or forties in good health and CMV-seronegative.

This clone was seen a handful of times. This chain uses TRBV7-2 with TRBJ1-1; D is unresolved. Trimming removed 4 bases from V and 3 bases from J, with 9 bases in between. Germline assignment: CDR1 SGHTA and CDR2 FQGNSA. CDR3 size: 13 residues. CDR3 in DNA: TGTGCCAGCAGCTCTCAAGTAGACACTGAAGCTTTCTTT. Translation: CASSSQVDTEAFF.

The chain uses TRBV30 and TRBJ2-1, with D unresolved. The CDR3 has 12 residues. Trimming shortened V by 0 bases and J by 8 bases, and 8 bases separated the two germline ends. Germline V gives CDR1 GTSNPN, CDR2 SVGIG (reference sequence). CDR3 amino acids: CAWSVGFDEQFF. The CDR3 DNA is TGTGCCTGGAGTGTCGGGTTCGATGAGCAGTTCTTC.

J is TRBJ2-3 and V is TRBV6-1, with unresolved D. The ends were cut back, 5 bases at V and 0 bases at J, with 12 bases in the middle. CDR1 and CDR2 from the germline V gene are MNHNS and SASEGT. The CDR3 loop spans 15 amino acids. The CDR3 is CASSLTVASTDTQYF. In DNA form, the CDR3 reads TGTGCCAGCAGTTTAACAGTGGCTAGCACAGATACGCAGTATTTT.

CDR3 loop: CASSRGGQGTYEQYF. For the CDR3, the DNA is TGTGCCAGCAGTAGGGGGGGACAGGGGACGTACGAGCAGTACTTC. This chain connects TRBV2 to TRBJ2-7, with 10 nucleotides matching TRBD1. CDR1 is SNHLY, CDR2 FYNNEI, per germline. The length of the CDR3 is 15 residues. The V gene end was trimmed by 5 bases and the J gene end by 4 bases; junction bases not matched to a gene: 8.

The chain links TRBV13 to TRBJ1-3; D is unclear. Trimming removed 5 bases from V and 2 bases from J, with 13 bases in between. The germline CDR1 and CDR2 sequences are PRHDT and FYEKMQ (reference sequence). The CDR3 has 15 residues. CDR3 loop: CASSGRPRPGNTIYF. CDR3 DNA sequence: TGTGCCAGCAGCGGGAGACCGCGCCCTGGAAACACCATATATTTT.

This clone was seen more than once but under ten times. The chain has TRBV7-9 and TRBJ2-1; TRBD2 aligns across 7 bases. The CDR3 contains 14 residues. From germline, CDR1 is SEHNR and CDR2 FQNEAQ (reference sequence). The J segment lost 3 bases and the V segment lost 3 bases, leaving 2 bases of the junction unmatched. CDR3 sequence reads: CASSFSSGYNEQFF. Written as DNA, the CDR3 is TGTGCCAGCAGCTTTTCTAGCGGCTACAATGAGCAGTTCTTC.

The chain's CDR3 is CASSLGGLGGYTF. The CDR3 DNA reads TGTGCCAGCAGCTTAGGAGGACTGGGTGGCTACACCTTC. The J gene is TRBJ1-2, the V gene TRBV7-9, with unresolved D. Germline loops: CDR1 SEHNR, CDR2 FQNEAQ (reference sequence). The CDR3 contains 13 residues. V lost 1 base and J 7 bases, leaving 10 bases between the germline ends.

The chain links TRBV5-1 to TRBJ1-3, with 7 nucleotides matching TRBD1. The V and J ends lost 4 bases and 8 bases, in that order; junction bases with no gene match: 6. Per germline, CDR1 SGHRS and CDR2 YFSETQ. The CDR3 is 13 residues long. The CDR3 loop is CASSADRVDTIYF. DNA for the CDR3: TGCGCCAGCAGCGCCGACAGGGTAGACACCATATATTTT.

The chain carries TRBV6-1 and TRBJ1-5, with 8 positions matching TRBD1. The germline gives CDR1 MNHNS, CDR2 SASEGT. J was trimmed by 9 bases and V by 5 bases; bases with no gene match: 6. The CDR3 extends over 13 amino acids. The CDR3 region is CASSQDRARPQHF. The DNA of the CDR3 is TGTGCCAGCAGTCAGGACAGGGCGCGGCCCCAGCATTTT.